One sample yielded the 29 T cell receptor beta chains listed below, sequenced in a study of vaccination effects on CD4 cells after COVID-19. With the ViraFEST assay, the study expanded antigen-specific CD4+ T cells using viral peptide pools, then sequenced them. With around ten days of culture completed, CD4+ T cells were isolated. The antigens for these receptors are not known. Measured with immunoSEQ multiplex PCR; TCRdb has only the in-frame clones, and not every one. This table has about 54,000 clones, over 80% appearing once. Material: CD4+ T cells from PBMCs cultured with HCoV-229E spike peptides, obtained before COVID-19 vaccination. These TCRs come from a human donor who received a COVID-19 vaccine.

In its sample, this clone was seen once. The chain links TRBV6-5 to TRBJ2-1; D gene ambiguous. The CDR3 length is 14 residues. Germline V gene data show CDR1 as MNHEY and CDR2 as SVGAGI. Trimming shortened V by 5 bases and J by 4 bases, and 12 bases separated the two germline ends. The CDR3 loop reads CASSPQYGYNEQFF. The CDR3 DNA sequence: TGTGCCAGCAGTCCACAATACGGGTACAATGAGCAGTTCTTC.

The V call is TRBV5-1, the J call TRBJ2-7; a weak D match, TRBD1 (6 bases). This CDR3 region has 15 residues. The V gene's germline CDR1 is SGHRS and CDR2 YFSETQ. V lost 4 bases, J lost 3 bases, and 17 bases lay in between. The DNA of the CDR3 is TGCGCCAGCAGCGTTGGGACAACCACTCTCTACGAGCAGTACGTC. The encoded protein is CASSVGTTTLYEQYV.

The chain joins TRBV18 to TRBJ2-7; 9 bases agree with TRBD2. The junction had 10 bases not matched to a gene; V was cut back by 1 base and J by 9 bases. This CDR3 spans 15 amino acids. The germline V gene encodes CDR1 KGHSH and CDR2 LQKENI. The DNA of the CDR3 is TGTGCCAGCTCACCACAGACTAGCGGCTTATTGGGGCAGTACGTC. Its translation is CASSPQTSGLLGQYV.

In DNA, the CDR3 is TGTGCCAGCAAAGACAGTTTTGGCACTGAAGCTTTCTTT. Translation: CASKDSFGTEAFF. The rearrangement uses TRBV2 and TRBJ1-1; weak D call: TRBD1 (5 bases). This CDR3 is built from 13 residues. Germline CDR1 reads SNHLY; CDR2 reads FYNNEI. The ends were cut back, 7 bases at V and 4 bases at J, with 13 bases in the middle.

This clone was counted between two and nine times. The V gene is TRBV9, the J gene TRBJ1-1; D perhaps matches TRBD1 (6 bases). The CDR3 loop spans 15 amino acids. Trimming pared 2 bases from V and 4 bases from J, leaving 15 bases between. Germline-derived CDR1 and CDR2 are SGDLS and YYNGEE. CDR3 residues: CASSVVEGVGTEAFF. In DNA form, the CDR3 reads TGTGCCAGCAGCGTCGTGGAGGGGGTGGGCACTGAAGCTTTCTTT.

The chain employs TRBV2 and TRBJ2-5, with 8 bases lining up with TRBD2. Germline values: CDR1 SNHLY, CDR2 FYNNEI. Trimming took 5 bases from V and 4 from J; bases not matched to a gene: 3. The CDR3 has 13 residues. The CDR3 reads CASSRGLGETQYF. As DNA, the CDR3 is TGTGCCAGCAGTCGGGGACTAGGAGAGACCCAGTACTTC.

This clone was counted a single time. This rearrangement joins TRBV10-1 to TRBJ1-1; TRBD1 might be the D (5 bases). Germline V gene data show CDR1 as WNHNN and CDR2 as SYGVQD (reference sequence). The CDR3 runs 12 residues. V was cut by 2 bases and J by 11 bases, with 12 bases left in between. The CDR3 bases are TGCGCCAGCAGTGAGCCTAGGGGTGTCGCTTTCTTT. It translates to CASSEPRGVAFF.

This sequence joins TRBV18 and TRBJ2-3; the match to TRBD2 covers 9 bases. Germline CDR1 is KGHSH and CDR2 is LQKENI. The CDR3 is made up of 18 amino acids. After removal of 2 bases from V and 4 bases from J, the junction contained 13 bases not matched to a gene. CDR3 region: CASSPSSPGLAGADTQYF. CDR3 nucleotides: TGTGCCAGCTCACCAAGTTCTCCGGGACTAGCCGGCGCAGATACGCAGTATTTT.

CDR3 amino acids: CASSYGGTNEKLFF. CDR3 nucleotide sequence: TGTGCCAGCAGTTACGGGGGAACTAATGAAAAACTGTTTTTT. The chain couples TRBV6-5 to TRBJ1-4; D is perhaps TRBD1 (5 bases). From germline, CDR1 is MNHEY and CDR2 SVGAGI. The CDR3 extends over 14 amino acids. Between the trimmed V and J ends, which lost 2 bases and 1 base, there was a span of 5 bases.

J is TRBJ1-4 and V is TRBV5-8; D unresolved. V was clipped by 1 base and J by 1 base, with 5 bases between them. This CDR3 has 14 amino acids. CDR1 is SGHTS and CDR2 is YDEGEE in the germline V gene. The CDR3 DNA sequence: TGTGCCAGCAGCTTGTTGGTAACTAATGAAAAACTGTTTTTT. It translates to CASSLLVTNEKLFF.

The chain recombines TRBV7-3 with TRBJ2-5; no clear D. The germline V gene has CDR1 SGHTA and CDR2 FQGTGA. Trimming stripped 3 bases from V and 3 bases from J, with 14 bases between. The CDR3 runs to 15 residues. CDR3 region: CASSFQHGSEETQYF. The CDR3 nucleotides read TGTGCCAGCAGCTTTCAACACGGATCAGAAGAGACCCAGTACTTC.

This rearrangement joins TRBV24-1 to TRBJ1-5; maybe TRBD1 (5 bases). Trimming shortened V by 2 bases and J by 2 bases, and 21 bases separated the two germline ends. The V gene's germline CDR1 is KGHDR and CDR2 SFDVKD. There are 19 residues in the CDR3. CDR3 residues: CATSDSAPPGTGGNQPQHF. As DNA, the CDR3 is TGTGCCACCAGTGATTCCGCCCCACCCGGGACGGGCGGCAATCAGCCCCAGCATTTT.

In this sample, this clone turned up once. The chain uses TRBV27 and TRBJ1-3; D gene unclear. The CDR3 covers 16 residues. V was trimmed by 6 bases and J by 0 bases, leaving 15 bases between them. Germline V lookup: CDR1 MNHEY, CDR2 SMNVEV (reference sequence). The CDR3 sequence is CASRWAGVASGNTIYF. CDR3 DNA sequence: TGTGCCAGCAGGTGGGCCGGGGTCGCCTCTGGAAACACCATATATTTT.

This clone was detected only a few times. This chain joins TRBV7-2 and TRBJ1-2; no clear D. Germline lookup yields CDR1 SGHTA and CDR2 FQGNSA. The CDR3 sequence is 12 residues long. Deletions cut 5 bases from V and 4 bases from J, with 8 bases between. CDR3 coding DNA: TGTGCCAGCAGCCCAGTTCGCTATGGCTACACCTTC. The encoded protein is CASSPVRYGYTF.

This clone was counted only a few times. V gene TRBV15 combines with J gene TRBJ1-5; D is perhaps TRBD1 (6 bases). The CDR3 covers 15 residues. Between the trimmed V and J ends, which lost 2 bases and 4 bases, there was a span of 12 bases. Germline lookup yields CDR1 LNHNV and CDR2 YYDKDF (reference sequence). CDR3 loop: CATSRKLQGNQPQHF. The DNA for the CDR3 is TGTGCCACCAGCAGAAAATTACAGGGAAATCAGCCCCAGCATTTT.

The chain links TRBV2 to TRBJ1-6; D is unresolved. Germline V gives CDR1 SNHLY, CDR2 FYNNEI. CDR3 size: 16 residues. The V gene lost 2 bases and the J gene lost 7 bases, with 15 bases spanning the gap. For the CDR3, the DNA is TGTGCCAGCAGTGAACTGGGGATGCAGAGCAATTCACCCCTCCACTTT. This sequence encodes CASSELGMQSNSPLHF.

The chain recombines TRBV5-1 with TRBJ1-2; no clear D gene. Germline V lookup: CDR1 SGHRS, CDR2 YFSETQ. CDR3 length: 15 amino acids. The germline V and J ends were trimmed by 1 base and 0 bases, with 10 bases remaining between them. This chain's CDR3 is CASSLTTGANYGYTF. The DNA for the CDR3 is TGCGCCAGCAGCTTGACTACGGGAGCTAACTATGGCTACACCTTC.

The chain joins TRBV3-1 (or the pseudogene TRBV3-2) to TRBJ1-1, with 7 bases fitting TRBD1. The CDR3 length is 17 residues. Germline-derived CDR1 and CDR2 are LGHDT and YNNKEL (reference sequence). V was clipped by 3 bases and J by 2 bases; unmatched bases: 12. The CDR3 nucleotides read TGTGCCAGCAGCCACGCTCCCGTAGGGGGCTCAAACACTGAAGCTTTCTTT. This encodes CASSHAPVGGSNTEAFF.

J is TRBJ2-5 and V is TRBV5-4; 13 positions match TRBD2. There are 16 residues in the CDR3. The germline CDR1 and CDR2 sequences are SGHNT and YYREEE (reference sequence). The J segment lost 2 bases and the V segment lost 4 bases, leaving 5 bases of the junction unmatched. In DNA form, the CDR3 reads TGTGCCAGCAGCCGGACTAGCGGGGGAGGGCAAGAGACCCAGTACTTC. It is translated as CASSRTSGGGQETQYF.

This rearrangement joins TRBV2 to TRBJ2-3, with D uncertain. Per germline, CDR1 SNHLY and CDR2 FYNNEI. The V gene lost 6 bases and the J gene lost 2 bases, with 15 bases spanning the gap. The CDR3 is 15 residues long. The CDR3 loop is CASSQQAGTTDTQYF. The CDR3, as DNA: TGTGCCAGCAGCCAACAAGCCGGCACCACAGATACGCAGTATTTT.

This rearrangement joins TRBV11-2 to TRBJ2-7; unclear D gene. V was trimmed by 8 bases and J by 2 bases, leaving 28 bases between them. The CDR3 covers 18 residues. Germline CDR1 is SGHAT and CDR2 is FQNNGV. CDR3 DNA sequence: TGTGCCAGCGCCCCGCACTTTGATCCTATGAGAACAACCTACGAGCAGTACGTC. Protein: CASAPHFDPMRTTYEQYV.

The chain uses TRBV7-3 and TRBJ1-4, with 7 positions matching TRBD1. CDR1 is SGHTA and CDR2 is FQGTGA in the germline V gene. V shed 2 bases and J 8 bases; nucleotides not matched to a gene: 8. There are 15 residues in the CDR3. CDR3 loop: CASSLPTGSREKLFF. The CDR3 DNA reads TGTGCCAGCAGCTTACCGACAGGGTCTAGGGAAAAACTGTTTTTT. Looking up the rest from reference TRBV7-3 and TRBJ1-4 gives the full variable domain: GAGVSQTPSNKVTEKGKYVELRCDPISGHTALYWYRQSLGQGPEFLIYFQGTGAADDSGLPNDRFFAVRPEGSVSTLKIQRTERGDSAVYLCASSLPTGSREKLFFGSGTQLSVL.

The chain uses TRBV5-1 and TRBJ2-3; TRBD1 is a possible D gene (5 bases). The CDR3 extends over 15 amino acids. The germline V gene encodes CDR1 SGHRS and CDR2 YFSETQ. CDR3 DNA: TGCGCGAGTAGGTCCCAGGGAATGCGTGAAGATACGCAGTATTTT. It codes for CASRSQGMREDTQYF.

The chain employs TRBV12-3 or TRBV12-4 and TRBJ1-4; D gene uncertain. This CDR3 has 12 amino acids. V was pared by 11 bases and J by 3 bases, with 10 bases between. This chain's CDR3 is CAAGISNEKLFF. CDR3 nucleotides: TGTGCCGCGGGGATTTCTAATGAAAAACTGTTTTTT.

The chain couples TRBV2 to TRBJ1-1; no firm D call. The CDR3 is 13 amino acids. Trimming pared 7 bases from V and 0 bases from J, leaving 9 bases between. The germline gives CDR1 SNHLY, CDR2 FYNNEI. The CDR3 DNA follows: TGTGCCAGCAACGGAAACATGAACACTGAAGCTTTCTTT. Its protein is CASNGNMNTEAFF.

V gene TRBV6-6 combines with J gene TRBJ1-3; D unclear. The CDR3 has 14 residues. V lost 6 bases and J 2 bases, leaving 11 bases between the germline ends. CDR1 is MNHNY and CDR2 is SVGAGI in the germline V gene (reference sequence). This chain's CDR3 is CASRESVTGNTIYF. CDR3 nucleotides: TGTGCCAGCAGAGAGAGTGTAACTGGAAACACCATATATTTT.

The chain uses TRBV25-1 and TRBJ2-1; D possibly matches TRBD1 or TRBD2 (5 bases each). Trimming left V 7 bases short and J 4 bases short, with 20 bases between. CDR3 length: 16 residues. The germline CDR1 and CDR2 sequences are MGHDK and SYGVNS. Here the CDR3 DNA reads TGTGCCAGCATTGGGGGTGAGGCCCGCCCTTACAATGAGCAGTTCTTC. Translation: CASIGGEARPYNEQFF.

CDR3 amino acids: CASSAETGGSKANVLTF. The CDR3 DNA is TGTGCCAGCAGCGCAGAAACAGGGGGCTCGAAGGCCAACGTCCTGACTTTC. V is TRBV9 and J is TRBJ2-6, with TRBD1 matching over 9 bases. CDR3 size: 17 residues. Trimming at V came to 3 bases and at J to 6 bases, leaving 10 bases not matched to a gene. Germline loops: CDR1 SGDLS, CDR2 YYNGEE.

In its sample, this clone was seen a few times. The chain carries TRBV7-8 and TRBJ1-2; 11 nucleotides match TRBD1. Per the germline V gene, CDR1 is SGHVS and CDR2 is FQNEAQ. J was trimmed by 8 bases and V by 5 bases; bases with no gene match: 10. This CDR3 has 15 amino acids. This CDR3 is CASSQLGQGAEGYTF. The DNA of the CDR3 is TGTGCCAGCAGCCAACTCGGACAGGGGGCGGAGGGCTACACCTTC.